The 18 T cell receptor beta chains presented below share a single source sample, sequenced in a study of blood T cell repertoires in COVID-19. The data were produced by immunoSEQ multiplex PCR, yet TCRdb's version contains in-frame clones alone and is incomplete. The top ten clones hold roughly 6.5% of a sample with tens of thousands of clones, around nine tenths of them seen once. Source material: peripheral blood. The origin of the receptors is a woman aged 55-75 years with COVID-19, enrolled during active disease.

The chain links TRBV30 to TRBJ2-3, with no clear D. Germline CDR1 is GTSNPN and CDR2 is SVGIG (reference sequence). This CDR3 spans 11 amino acids. The CDR3, as DNA: TGTTCCCGCGGTAGCACAGATACGCAGTATTTT. Residues: CSRGSTDTQYF.

A single count supports this clone. The CDR3 coding sequence is TGTGCCAGCAGCGCCTCCACCCCGGGACAGATAGCGGGAGGGCCCACAGATACGCAGTATTTT. Translating it yields CASSASTPGQIAGGPTDTQYF. The gene calls are TRBV9 and TRBJ2-3; 11 bases are shared with TRBD2. In germline, CDR1 is SGDLS, CDR2 YYNGEE. V lost 3 bases and J lost 2; bases outside the gene matches: 20. This CDR3 has 21 amino acids.

The chain recombines TRBV5-1 with TRBJ1-1; D remains ambiguous. V lost 4 bases and J 4 bases, leaving 11 bases between the germline ends. Germline V gene lookup returns CDR1 SGHRS and CDR2 YFSETQ. The CDR3 has 13 amino acids. CDR3 residues: CASSPTAGTEAFF. In DNA, the CDR3 is TGCGCCAGCAGCCCGACGGCGGGCACTGAAGCTTTCTTT.

The V gene is TRBV10-3, the J gene TRBJ2-1; D gene uncertain. V dropped 0 bases and J dropped 0 bases, with 12 bases sitting between them. CDR3 length: 17 residues. Germline V gene data show CDR1 as ENHRY and CDR2 as SYGVKD. In DNA, the CDR3 is TGTGCCATCAGTGAGTCGACATCCCATAGCTCCTACAATGAGCAGTTCTTC. Its translation is CAISESTSHSSYNEQFF.

The genes are TRBV20-1 and TRBJ2-6, with 9 bases lining up with TRBD1. The CDR3 is made up of 20 amino acids. V was clipped by 3 bases and J by 0 bases; unmatched bases: 15. Germline CDR1 is DFQATT and CDR2 is SNEGSKA (reference sequence). The CDR3 here is CSASPQPGQGLGSGANVLTF. The CDR3 DNA reads as TGCAGTGCTAGTCCTCAGCCCGGACAGGGGCTTGGCTCTGGGGCCAACGTCCTGACTTTC.

This chain uses TRBV5-1 with TRBJ1-1, with 8 bases that match TRBD1. Trimming at V came to 2 bases and at J to 6 bases, leaving 9 bases not matched to a gene. Germline CDR1 SGHRS, CDR2 YFSETQ. CDR3 length equals 15 residues. The CDR3 DNA reads TGCGCCAGCAGCTTAGGACAGGGTGGTCCGGCTGAAGCTTTCTTT. Amino acids: CASSLGQGGPAEAFF.

The rearrangement joins TRBV6-5 to TRBJ2-5; unclear D gene. With 11 bases removed from V and 3 bases from J, the gap between germline ends came to 13 bases. This CDR3 region has 12 residues. Germline V gene sequence: CDR1 MNHEY, CDR2 SVGAGI. The CDR3 bases are TGTGCCGCAGAGCGCTTTAAAGAGACCCAGTACTTC. It codes for CAAERFKETQYF.

The V call is TRBV28, the J call TRBJ1-5; a weak D match, TRBD1 (5 bases). Trimming took 6 bases from V and 11 from J, leaving 20 bases between them. CDR1 is MDHEN and CDR2 is SYDVKM in the germline V gene. This CDR3 is built from 14 residues. CDR3 nucleotide sequence: TGTGCCAGCAGACCAGGGACTATCGCCCCAGCCCAGCATTTT. It encodes CASRPGTIAPAQHF.

On this clone itself: A read error may account for a junction end that differs from germline. The V and J genes are TRBV2 and TRBJ2-1, with a tentative D call TRBD2 (5 bases). Looked up from germline, CDR1 is SNHLY and CDR2 is FYNNEI. The CDR3 is made up of 15 amino acids. For the CDR3, the DNA is TGTGCCAGCAGTGACCGGGGAGTTATCTACGATGAGCAGTTCTTC. Protein sequence: CASSDRGVIYDEQFF.

This chain joins TRBV10-3 and TRBJ1-1; 8 bases are shared with TRBD1. From germline, CDR1 is ENHRY and CDR2 SYGVKD. The CDR3 length is 14 residues. The V and J ends lost 6 bases and 5 bases, in that order; junction bases with no gene match: 8. The CDR3 region is CAISPDRGGTEAFF. DNA of the CDR3: TGTGCCATCAGCCCAGACAGGGGCGGTACTGAAGCTTTCTTT.

The rearrangement joins TRBV4-1 to TRBJ1-1; unclear D gene. The length of the CDR3 is 15 residues. V was trimmed by 4 bases and J by 7 bases, leaving 19 bases between them. The germline V gene encodes CDR1 MGHRA and CDR2 YSYEKL. The CDR3: CASSPSQANAYEAFF. For the CDR3, the DNA is TGCGCCAGCAGCCCATCTCAGGCCAACGCTTATGAAGCTTTCTTT.

In this sample, this clone turned up a few times. The gene calls are TRBV9 and TRBJ2-2; 8 nucleotides agree with TRBD1. The CDR3 is 13 residues long. CDR1 and CDR2 (germline): SGDLS, YYNGEE. V trimming: 6 bases; J trimming: 4 bases; junction bases outside the gene matches: 2. For the CDR3, the DNA is TGTGCCAGCAACCAGGGGGCCACCGGGGAGCTGTTTTTT. It is translated as CASNQGATGELFF.

V gene TRBV19 combines with J gene TRBJ1-4; D may be TRBD1 (5 bases). Germline CDR1 is LNHDA and CDR2 is SQIVND (reference sequence). Trimming pared 6 bases from V and 5 bases from J, leaving 16 bases between. The CDR3 runs 15 residues. The CDR3 is CASRQRGAGNEKLFF. The DNA for the CDR3 is TGTGCCAGTAGACAACGAGGGGCGGGGAATGAAAAACTGTTTTTT. Looking up the rest from reference TRBV19 and TRBJ1-4 gives the full variable domain: DGGITQSPKYLFRKEGQNVTLSCEQNLNHDAMYWYRQDPGQGLRLIYYSQIVNDFQKGDIAEGYSVSREKKESFPLTVTSAQKNPTAFYLCASRQRGAGNEKLFFGSGTQLSVL.

The CDR3 sequence is CASGARYSTEAFF. CDR3 nucleotides: TGTGCTAGTGGAGCGAGGTACTCCACTGAAGCTTTCTTT. The rearrangement joins TRBV12-5 to TRBJ1-1, with D unresolved. Between the trimmed V and J ends, which lost 6 bases and 4 bases, there was a span of 12 bases. The CDR3 extends over 13 amino acids. Germline CDR1 reads LGHNT; CDR2 reads FRNRAP.

The chain employs TRBV7-9 and TRBJ1-1; D ambiguous. The V end was cut by 5 bases, the J end by 0 bases, with 19 bases between. Germline V gene sequence: CDR1 SEHNR, CDR2 FQNEAQ (reference sequence). The CDR3 consists of 17 residues. Here the CDR3 reads CASSQMEAGGLNTEAFF. The CDR3 DNA reads as TGTGCCAGCAGCCAGATGGAGGCGGGCGGATTGAACACTGAAGCTTTCTTT.

V is TRBV14 and J is TRBJ2-7, with TRBD2 matching over 8 bases. Germline-derived CDR1 and CDR2 are SGHDN and FVKESK. With 2 bases clipped from V and 5 bases from J, the junction kept 8 bases outside the gene matches. The CDR3 is 15 amino acids. CDR3 sequence reads: CASSQRTSGEDEQYF. In nucleotides, the CDR3 is TGTGCCAGCAGCCAACGAACTAGCGGAGAGGACGAGCAGTACTTC.

This chain connects TRBV7-8 to TRBJ2-7; 10 bases match TRBD2. J was trimmed by 3 bases and V by 5 bases; bases with no gene match: 16. The length of the CDR3 is 18 residues. Germline lookup yields CDR1 SGHVS and CDR2 FQNEAQ. The CDR3 sequence is CASSPEDSDSGRSYEQYF. The CDR3 nucleotides read TGTGCCAGCAGCCCCGAGGACAGCGATAGCGGGAGGAGCTACGAGCAGTACTTC.

V gene TRBV7-8 combines with J gene TRBJ1-1; a weak D match, TRBD1 (5 bases). Trimming stripped 5 bases from V and 1 base from J, with 11 bases between. Germline V gene sequence: CDR1 SGHVS, CDR2 FQNEAQ. This CDR3 is built from 14 residues. CDR3 sequence (DNA): TGTGCCAGCAGCCCGACAGAAGGGAACACTGAAGCTTTCTTT. It specifies CASSPTEGNTEAFF.